This T cell receptor beta chain was sequenced for a study of metastatic and nonmetastatic thyroid tumors. Study overall: Blood and tumor or nodule tissue repertoires from malignant and benign thyroid patients were compared. Study results and caveats: TCR beta diversity was reportedly significantly higher in malignant thyroid tumors than benign nodules, in blood and tumor.

The CDR3 extends over 15 amino acids. With V trimmed by 6 bases and J by 8 bases, 12 bases remained unmatched. Germline V gene lookup returns CDR1 DFQATT and CDR2 SNEGSKA (reference sequence). Treatment of any kind had been given to no patient before thyroid surgery. Authors' data handling: Clinicopathological groups differed in CDR3, with these differences serving to build a distant-metastasis classifier for papillary thyroid cancer. TCRdb reassembled clones from the PCR reads with MiXCR. These V and J calls derive from TCRdb rather than the authors' analysis. The data show about 32,000 clones, roughly a fifth seen once. Turning to this clone: The antigen is unknown.

Sequenced input: blood. The receptor was derived from a female donor with papillary thyroid cancer or a benign thyroid nodule (not recorded which). Some clones in this sample may be carry-over from other donors' samples. V and J are TRBV20-1 and TRBJ2-1; 11 bases are a match to TRBD2. CDR3 protein: CSARGLAGPPDEQFF. The CDR3 DNA is TGCAGTGCCCGTGGACTAGCGGGCCCGCCGGATGAGCAGTTCTTC.